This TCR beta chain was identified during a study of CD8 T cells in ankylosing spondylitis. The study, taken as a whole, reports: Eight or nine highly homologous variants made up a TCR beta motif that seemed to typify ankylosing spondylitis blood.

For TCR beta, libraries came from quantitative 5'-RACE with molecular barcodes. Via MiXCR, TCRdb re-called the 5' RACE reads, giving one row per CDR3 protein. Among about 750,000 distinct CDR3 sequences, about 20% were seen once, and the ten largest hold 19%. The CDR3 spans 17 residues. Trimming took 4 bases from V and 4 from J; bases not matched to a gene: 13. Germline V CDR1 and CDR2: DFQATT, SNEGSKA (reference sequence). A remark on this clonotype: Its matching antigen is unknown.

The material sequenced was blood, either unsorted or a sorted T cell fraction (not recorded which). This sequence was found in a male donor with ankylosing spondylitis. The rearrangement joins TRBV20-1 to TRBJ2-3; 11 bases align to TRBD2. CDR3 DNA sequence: TGCAGTGCTATGGGGGGAAAACTAGCGGGAGCGGCAGATACGCAGTATTTT. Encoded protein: CSAMGGKLAGAADTQYF.